This T cell receptor (beta chain) is drawn from a study of blood T cell repertoires in COVID-19. For the study at large: Some COVID-19 samples were acute and others convalescent; all came from the United States, Italy and Spain.

V lost 7 bases and J lost 5, with 22 bases in between. In germline, CDR1 is SGHNT, CDR2 YYREEE (reference sequence). The CDR3 totals 15 residues. Data came from immunoSEQ multiplex PCR; TCRdb stores just in-frame clones and leaves some out. This sample has about 210,000 clones; 70% to 90% occur once, and the top ten carry approximately 8.1%. The study counted Cohort 3 donors as recovered given two negative PCRs, clearance, or symptom resolution. This clonotype originated in a young woman who had recovered from COVID-19. V usage is TRBV5-4 and J usage is TRBJ2-7; possibly TRBD1 for D (6 bases). The sequenced material came from PBMCs or T cells enriched from blood (not recorded which). Here the CDR3 reads CASSSRSDGGHEQYF. The CDR3 DNA is TGTGCCAGCTCCTCTCGATCCGATGGGGGCCACGAGCAGTACTTC.